These 20 T cell receptor beta chains share one sample of origin, sequenced in a study of blood T cell repertoires in COVID-19. This table comes from immunoSEQ multiplex PCR, and its TCRdb copy is limited to in-frame clones, with some not included. Among under 150,000 clones listed, about 86% were seen once. Source material: peripheral blood. These receptors came from a woman aged 55-75 years with acute or convalescent COVID-19.

This clone was seen once. This rearrangement joins TRBV5-1 to TRBJ1-2, with 7 bases fitting TRBD1. The CDR3 sequence is 15 residues long. V shed 0 bases and J 1 base; nucleotides not matched to a gene: 3. CDR1 and CDR2 (germline): SGHRS, YFSETQ. The CDR3 coding sequence is TGCGCCAGCAGCTTGGCGCGACAGGGTAACTATGGCTACACCTTC. As protein: CASSLARQGNYGYTF.

The J gene is TRBJ1-1, the V gene TRBV11-3; D is ambiguous. Germline V gene sequence: CDR1 SGHNT, CDR2 YENEEA. Trimming took off 6 bases at V and 0 bases at J, with 5 bases between the two ends. The CDR3 runs 12 residues. CDR3 sequence reads: CASRGMNTEAFF. For the CDR3, the DNA is TGTGCCAGCAGGGGCATGAACACTGAAGCTTTCTTT. Full variable domain (outside the CDR3, taken from reference TRBV11-3 and TRBJ1-1): EAGVVQSPRYKIIEKKQPVAFWCNPISGHNTLYWYLQNLGQGPELLIRYENEEAVDDSQLPKDRFSAERLKGVDSTLKIQPAELGDSAVYLCASRGMNTEAFFGQGTRLTVV.

This clone was observed at least ten times. The CDR3 protein is CASAGLGGTDTQYF. As DNA, the CDR3 is TGTGCCAGCGCCGGCCTCGGAGGCACAGATACGCAGTATTTT. This rearrangement joins TRBV27 to TRBJ2-3; no clear D. V was trimmed by 8 bases and J by 1 base, leaving 13 bases between them. The germline V gene has CDR1 MNHEY and CDR2 SMNVEV (reference sequence). The CDR3 consists of 14 residues.

The rearrangement joins TRBV6-1 to TRBJ2-5; 9 bases fit TRBD2. Trimming cost V 2 bases and J 1 base; bases outside gene matches: 5. CDR3 length: 16 amino acids. Germline lookup yields CDR1 MNHNS and CDR2 SASEGT. DNA of the CDR3: TGTGCCAGCAGTGAATTAGGCGGGAGGGGCCAAGAGACCCAGTACTTC. As protein: CASSELGGRGQETQYF.

J is TRBJ2-7 and V is TRBV27; 8 positions match TRBD1. CDR1 MNHEY and CDR2 SMNVEV come from the germline V gene (reference sequence). V lost 2 bases, J lost 3 bases, and 6 bases stayed unmatched. This CDR3 spans 15 amino acids. The CDR3 DNA sequence: TGTGCCAGCAGTTTAAGTGGGACAGGAAACTACGAGCAGTACTTC. It codes for CASSLSGTGNYEQYF.

This clone was recorded many times. The chain combines TRBV19 with TRBJ1-1; possible D gene TRBD1, 6 bases. This CDR3 has 13 residues. Trimming took off 2 bases at V and 7 bases at J, with 11 bases between the two ends. The germline V gene encodes CDR1 LNHDA and CDR2 SQIVND (reference sequence). The DNA for the CDR3 is TGTGCCAGTAGTATACAAATCAGGGGTGAAGCTTTCTTT. It specifies CASSIQIRGEAFF. Variable domain in full (rest from reference TRBV19 and TRBJ1-1): DGGITQSPKYLFRKEGQNVTLSCEQNLNHDAMYWYRQDPGQGLRLIYYSQIVNDFQKGDIAEGYSVSREKKESFPLTVTSAQKNPTAFYLCASSIQIRGEAFFGQGTRLTVV.

The chain recombines TRBV11-3 with TRBJ2-7; TRBD2 matches 7 bases. V trimming: 5 bases; J trimming: 3 bases; junction bases outside the gene matches: 7. Looked up from germline, CDR1 is SGHNT and CDR2 is YENEEA. The CDR3 contains 14 residues. The chain's CDR3 is CASSAGDGDYEQYF. The CDR3 DNA is TGTGCCAGCAGCGCGGGGGACGGGGACTACGAGCAGTACTTC.

The V call is TRBV19, the J call TRBJ2-7; D perhaps matches TRBD2 (6 bases). The germline V gene has CDR1 LNHDA and CDR2 SQIVND (reference sequence). Deletions cut 5 bases from V and 3 bases from J, with 20 bases between. This CDR3 spans 16 amino acids. For the CDR3, the DNA is TGTGCCAGTAGTCCCCAGCTGGGGGGACCTAACTACGAGCAGTACTTC. This translates into CASSPQLGGPNYEQYF.

This clone was detected many times. The rearrangement uses TRBV7-9 and TRBJ1-2; 12 nucleotides align to TRBD1. Germline V gene lookup returns CDR1 SEHNR and CDR2 FQNEAQ (reference sequence). This CDR3 is 16 amino acids long. V shed 7 bases, J shed 8 bases, and the junction held 14 bases outside the gene matches. The CDR3 sequence is CASTMEGQGASQGYTF. CDR3 nucleotides: TGTGCCAGCACCATGGAGGGACAGGGGGCTTCTCAAGGCTACACCTTC.

This clone was recorded once. This chain uses TRBV18 with TRBJ2-5; TRBD1 matches at 10 bases. CDR1 and CDR2 (germline): KGHSH, LQKENI. The CDR3 length is 15 residues. The V segment lost 6 bases and the J segment 5 bases; nucleotides outside the gene matches: 9. The CDR3 sequence: CASSPGTGAGETQYF. CDR3 nucleotides: TGTGCCAGCTCCCCAGGGACAGGGGCAGGGGAGACCCAGTACTTC.

This sequence joins TRBV25-1 and TRBJ1-1; 10 nucleotides match TRBD1. Germline-derived CDR1 and CDR2 are MGHDK and SYGVNS. V lost 2 bases, J lost 2 bases, and 8 bases stayed unmatched. The CDR3 is 17 residues long. CDR3 nucleotide sequence: TGTGCCAGCAGTGAACAGGACAGGGGGGGAGGAAACACTGAAGCTTTCTTT. Encoded protein: CASSEQDRGGGNTEAFF.

This rearrangement joins TRBV12-3 or TRBV12-4 to TRBJ1-2; D gene unclear. The V end lost 5 bases, the J end lost 2 bases, and 9 bases lay between the germline ends. CDR3 length: 13 residues. The CDR3 loop reads CASSLGRNYGYTF. The CDR3 DNA follows: TGTGCCAGCAGTCTGGGGAGGAACTATGGCTACACCTTC.

This sequence joins TRBV19 and TRBJ1-1, with D perhaps TRBD1 (5 bases). This CDR3 has 12 residues. Per germline, CDR1 LNHDA and CDR2 SQIVND (reference sequence). V lost 5 bases to trimming and J lost 10 bases, with 14 bases between them. The CDR3 DNA is TGTGCCAGTAGTTTAACTTCAGGGATAGCTTTCTTT. It specifies CASSLTSGIAFF.

This chain connects TRBV2 to TRBJ2-3, with D maybe TRBD2 (6 bases). The CDR3 extends over 13 amino acids. The V end lost 4 bases, the J end lost 2 bases, and 7 bases lay between the germline ends. CDR1 is SNHLY, CDR2 FYNNEI, per germline. Here the CDR3 DNA reads TGTGCCAGCAGTGTACTAGCCACAGATACGCAGTATTTT. Residues: CASSVLATDTQYF. Variable domain in full (rest from reference TRBV2 and TRBJ2-3): EPEVTQTPSHQVTQMGQEVILRCVPISNHLYFYWYRQILGQKVEFLVSFYNNEISEKSEIFDDQFSVERPDGSNFTLKIRSTKLEDSAMYFCASSVLATDTQYFGPGTRLTVL.

The chain is built from TRBV5-1 and TRBJ1-2, with 8 bases aligning to TRBD1. The J segment lost 4 bases and the V segment lost 5 bases, leaving 10 bases of the junction unmatched. The germline gives CDR1 SGHRS, CDR2 YFSETQ. The CDR3 loop spans 15 amino acids. DNA of the CDR3: TGCGCCAGCAGGCCCGGGACAGGCTCCGGCTATGGCTACACCTTC. It codes for CASRPGTGSGYGYTF.

The chain is built from TRBV19 and TRBJ1-6, with 10 nucleotides matching TRBD1. This CDR3 region has 16 residues. The trim removed 6 bases at V and 7 bases at J, leaving 9 bases unmatched. Germline loops: CDR1 LNHDA, CDR2 SQIVND (reference sequence). The CDR3, as DNA: TGTGCCAGTAGCCCGCCGGGACAGGGGATGAATTCACCCCTCCACTTT. Protein sequence: CASSPPGQGMNSPLHF.

This clone was picked up a small number of times. The rearrangement uses TRBV4-1 and TRBJ1-2; no definite D call. Germline values: CDR1 MGHRA, CDR2 YSYEKL. V was shortened by 0 bases and J by 8 bases, with 10 bases between the two germline ends. CDR3 length: 13 amino acids. The CDR3 spells CASSQDASMGYTF. The CDR3 DNA reads TGCGCCAGCAGCCAAGATGCCAGTATGGGCTACACCTTC.

The count of this clone is one. This chain joins TRBV10-3 and TRBJ1-5; a possible D gene is TRBD1 (5 bases). Per germline, CDR1 ENHRY and CDR2 SYGVKD. Trimming shortened V by 3 bases and J by 1 base, and 7 bases separated the two germline ends. This CDR3 is built from 14 residues. The chain's CDR3 is CAISDGQSNQPQHF. CDR3 nucleotide sequence: TGTGCCATCAGTGATGGACAAAGCAATCAGCCCCAGCATTTT.

J is TRBJ2-7 and V is TRBV29-1; D gene ambiguous. V shed 4 bases and J shed 2 bases, with 15 bases lying between them. The CDR3 is 14 amino acids. Germline V gene sequence: CDR1 SQVTM, CDR2 ANQGSEA. The CDR3 loop is CSVVIEVRPYEQYF. For the CDR3, the DNA is TGCAGCGTTGTAATTGAGGTCAGACCCTACGAGCAGTACTTC.

This clone was picked up a small number of times. CDR3 sequence (DNA): TGTGCCAGCAGCCCCGGGACAGGGGACCTCGGGGGCTACACCTTC. Translating gives CASSPGTGDLGGYTF. The chain recombines TRBV7-2 with TRBJ1-2, with 10 bases lining up with TRBD1. V was pared by 5 bases and J by 8 bases, with 11 bases of the junction left unmatched. The CDR3 runs 15 residues. Germline loops: CDR1 SGHTA, CDR2 FQGNSA. The variable domain in full, with the rest retrieved from reference TRBV7-2 and TRBJ1-2, is GAGVSQSPSNKVTEKGKDVELRCDPISGHTALYWYRQSLGQGLEFLIYFQGNSAPDKSGLPSDRFSAERTGGSVSTLTIQRTQQEDSAVYLCASSPGTGDLGGYTFGSGTRLTVV.